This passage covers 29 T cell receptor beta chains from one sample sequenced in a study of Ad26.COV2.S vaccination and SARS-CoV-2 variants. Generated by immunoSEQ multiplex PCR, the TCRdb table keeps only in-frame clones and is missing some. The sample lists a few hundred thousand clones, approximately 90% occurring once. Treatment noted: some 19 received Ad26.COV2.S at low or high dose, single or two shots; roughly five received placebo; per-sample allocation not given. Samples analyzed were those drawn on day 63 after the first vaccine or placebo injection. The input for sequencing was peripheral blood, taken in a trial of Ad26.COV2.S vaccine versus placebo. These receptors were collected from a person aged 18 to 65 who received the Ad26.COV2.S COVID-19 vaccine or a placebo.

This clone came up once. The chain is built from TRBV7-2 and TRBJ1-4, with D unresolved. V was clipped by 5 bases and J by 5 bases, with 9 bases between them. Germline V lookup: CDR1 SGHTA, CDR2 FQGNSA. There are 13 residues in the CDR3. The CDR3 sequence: CASSRQQNEKLFF. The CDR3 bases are TGTGCCAGCAGCAGGCAGCAAAATGAAAAACTGTTTTTT.

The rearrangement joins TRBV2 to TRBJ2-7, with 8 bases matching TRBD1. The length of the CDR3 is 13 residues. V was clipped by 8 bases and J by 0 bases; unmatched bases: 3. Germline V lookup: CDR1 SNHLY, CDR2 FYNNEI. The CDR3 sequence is CASRDRSSYEQYF. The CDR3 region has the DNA TGTGCCAGCCGGGACAGGAGCTCCTACGAGCAGTACTTC.

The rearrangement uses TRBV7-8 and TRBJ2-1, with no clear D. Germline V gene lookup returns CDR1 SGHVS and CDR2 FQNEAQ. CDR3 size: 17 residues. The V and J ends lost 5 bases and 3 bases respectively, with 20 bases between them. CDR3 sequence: CASSPLTVSWDYNEQFF. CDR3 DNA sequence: TGTGCCAGCAGCCCCCTAACCGTCAGCTGGGACTACAATGAGCAGTTCTTC.

The CDR3 is CATSDLTYPEQFF. The CDR3 DNA reads as TGTGCCACCAGTGATTTAACTTATCCTGAGCAGTTCTTC. V gene TRBV24-1 combines with J gene TRBJ2-1; D is unclear. This CDR3 is built from 13 residues. The germline V gene encodes CDR1 KGHDR and CDR2 SFDVKD. Trimming pared 1 base from V and 9 bases from J, leaving 9 bases between.

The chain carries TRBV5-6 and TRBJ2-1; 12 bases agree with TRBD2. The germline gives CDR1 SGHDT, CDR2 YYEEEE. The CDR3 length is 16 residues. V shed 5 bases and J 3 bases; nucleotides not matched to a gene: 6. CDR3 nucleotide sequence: TGTGCCAGCAGATCCGGACTAGCGGGAAACTACAATGAGCAGTTCTTC. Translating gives CASRSGLAGNYNEQFF.

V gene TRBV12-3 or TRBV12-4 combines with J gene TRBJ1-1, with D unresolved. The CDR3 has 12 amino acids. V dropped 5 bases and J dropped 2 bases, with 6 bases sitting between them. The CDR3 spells CASSPRNTEAFF. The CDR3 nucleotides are TGTGCCAGCAGTCCAAGAAACACTGAAGCTTTCTTT.

CDR3 nucleotide sequence: TGTGCCAGTAGCTTCCGTAGCGGGAGGACCTCCTACAATGAGCAGTTCTTC. Translation: CASSFRSGRTSYNEQFF. This chain links TRBV19 with TRBJ2-1, with TRBD2 matching over 10 bases. This CDR3 region has 17 residues. Unmatched junction bases numbered 8, after V lost 6 bases and J lost 0 bases. Germline lookup yields CDR1 LNHDA and CDR2 SQIVND (reference sequence).

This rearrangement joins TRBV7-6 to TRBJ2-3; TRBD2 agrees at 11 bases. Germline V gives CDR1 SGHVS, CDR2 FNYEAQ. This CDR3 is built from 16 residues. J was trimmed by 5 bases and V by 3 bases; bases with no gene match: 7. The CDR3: CASSFILAGDGDTQYF. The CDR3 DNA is TGTGCCAGCAGCTTCATACTAGCGGGAGATGGAGATACGCAGTATTTT.

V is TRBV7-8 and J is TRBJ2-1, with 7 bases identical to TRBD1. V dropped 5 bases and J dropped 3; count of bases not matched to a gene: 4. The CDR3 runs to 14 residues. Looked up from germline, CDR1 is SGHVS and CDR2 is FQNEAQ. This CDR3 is CASSQRQGYNEQFF. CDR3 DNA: TGTGCCAGCAGCCAAAGACAGGGCTACAATGAGCAGTTCTTC.

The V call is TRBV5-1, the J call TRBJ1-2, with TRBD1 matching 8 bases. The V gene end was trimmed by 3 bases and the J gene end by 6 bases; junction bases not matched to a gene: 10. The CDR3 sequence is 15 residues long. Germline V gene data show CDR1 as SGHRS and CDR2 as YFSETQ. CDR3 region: CASSSGQGGIDGYTF. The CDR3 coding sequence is TGCGCCAGCAGCTCCGGACAGGGAGGCATCGATGGCTACACCTTC.

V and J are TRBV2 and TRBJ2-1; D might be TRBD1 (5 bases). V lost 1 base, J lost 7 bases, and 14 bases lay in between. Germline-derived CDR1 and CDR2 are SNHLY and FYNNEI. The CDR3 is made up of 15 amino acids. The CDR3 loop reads CASSEGLGPRNEQFF. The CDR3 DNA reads TGTGCCAGCAGTGAAGGTTTGGGGCCGAGGAATGAGCAGTTCTTC.

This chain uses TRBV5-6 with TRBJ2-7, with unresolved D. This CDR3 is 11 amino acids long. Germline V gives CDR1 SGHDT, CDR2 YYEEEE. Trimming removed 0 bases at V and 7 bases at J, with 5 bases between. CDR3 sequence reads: CASSLVGEQYF. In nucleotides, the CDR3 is TGTGCCAGCAGCTTGGTCGGGGAGCAGTACTTC.

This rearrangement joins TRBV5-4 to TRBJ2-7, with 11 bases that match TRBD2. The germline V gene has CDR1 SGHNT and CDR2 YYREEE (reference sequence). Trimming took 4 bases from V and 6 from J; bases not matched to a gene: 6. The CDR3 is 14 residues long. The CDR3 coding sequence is TGTGCCAGCAGCCTGACTAGCGGGATTGGCGAGCAGTACTTC. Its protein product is CASSLTSGIGEQYF.

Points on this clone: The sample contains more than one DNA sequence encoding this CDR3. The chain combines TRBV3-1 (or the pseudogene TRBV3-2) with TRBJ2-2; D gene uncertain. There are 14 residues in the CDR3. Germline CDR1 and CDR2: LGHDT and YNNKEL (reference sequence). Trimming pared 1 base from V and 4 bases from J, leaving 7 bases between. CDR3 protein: CASSQVAGTGELFF. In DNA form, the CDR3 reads TGTGCCAGCAGCCAAGTAGCAGGCACCGGGGAGCTGTTTTTT.

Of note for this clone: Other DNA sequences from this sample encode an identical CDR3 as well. CDR3 amino acids: CASSLEGGTNTGELFF. The DNA for the CDR3 is TGCGCCAGCAGCTTGGAGGGCGGGACAAACACCGGGGAGCTGTTTTTT. The V gene is TRBV5-1, the J gene TRBJ2-2; the D gene could be TRBD1 or TRBD2 (6 bases each). This CDR3 spans 16 amino acids. Germline V gene data show CDR1 as SGHRS and CDR2 as YFSETQ. The V and J ends lost 0 bases and 2 bases respectively, with 11 bases between them.

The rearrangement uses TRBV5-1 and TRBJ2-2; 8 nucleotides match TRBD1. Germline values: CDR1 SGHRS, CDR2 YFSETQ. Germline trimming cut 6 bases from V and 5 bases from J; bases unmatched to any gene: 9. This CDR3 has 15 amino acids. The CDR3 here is CASTLGQAVTGELFF. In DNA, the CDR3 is TGCGCCAGCACCCTGGGACAGGCGGTTACCGGGGAGCTGTTTTTT.

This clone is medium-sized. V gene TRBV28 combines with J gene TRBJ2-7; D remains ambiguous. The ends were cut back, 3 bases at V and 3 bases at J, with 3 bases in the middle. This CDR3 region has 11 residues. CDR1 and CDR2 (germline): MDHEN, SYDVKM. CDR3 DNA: TGTGCCAGCAGTTTCTACTACGAGCAGTACTTC. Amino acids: CASSFYYEQYF.

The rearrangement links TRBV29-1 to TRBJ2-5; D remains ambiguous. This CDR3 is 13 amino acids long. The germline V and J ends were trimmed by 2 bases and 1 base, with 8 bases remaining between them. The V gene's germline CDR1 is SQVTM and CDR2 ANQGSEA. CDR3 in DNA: TGCAGCGTTGAAAGTTCCTCCCAAGAGACCCAGTACTTC. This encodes CSVESSSQETQYF. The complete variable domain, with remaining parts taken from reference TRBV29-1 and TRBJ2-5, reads SAVISQKPSRDICQRGTSLTIQCQVDSQVTMMFWYRQQPGQSLTLIATANQGSEATYESGFVIDKFPISRPNLTFSTLTVSNMSPEDSSIYLCSVESSSQETQYFGPGTRLLVL.

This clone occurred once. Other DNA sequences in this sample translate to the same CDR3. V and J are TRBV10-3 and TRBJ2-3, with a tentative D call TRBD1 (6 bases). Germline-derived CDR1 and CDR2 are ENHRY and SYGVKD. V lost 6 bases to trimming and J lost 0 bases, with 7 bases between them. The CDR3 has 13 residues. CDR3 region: CAIRGTSTDTQYF. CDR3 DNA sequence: TGTGCCATCAGGGGGACAAGCACAGATACGCAGTATTTT.

Here the CDR3 reads CASSFGQGYGYTF. The CDR3 coding sequence is TGTGCCAGCAGTTTCGGACAGGGGTATGGCTACACCTTC. This chain joins TRBV27 and TRBJ1-2; TRBD1 matches at 9 bases. Trimming removed 3 bases from V and 5 bases from J; junction bases left unmatched: 1. CDR3 length equals 13 residues. Germline loops: CDR1 MNHEY, CDR2 SMNVEV (reference sequence).

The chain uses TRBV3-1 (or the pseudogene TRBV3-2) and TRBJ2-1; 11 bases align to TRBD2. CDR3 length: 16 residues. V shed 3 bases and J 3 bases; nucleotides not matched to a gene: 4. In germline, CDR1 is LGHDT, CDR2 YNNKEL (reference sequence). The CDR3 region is CASSQGLAEYYNEQFF. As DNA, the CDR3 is TGTGCCAGCAGCCAGGGACTAGCGGAATACTACAATGAGCAGTTCTTC.

DNA for the CDR3: TGTGCCAGCTCACCACAAGACTCTGGAAACACCATATATTTT. Protein sequence: CASSPQDSGNTIYF. The chain recombines TRBV18 with TRBJ1-3; D remains ambiguous. CDR3 length: 14 residues. Trimming removed 1 base from V and 0 bases from J, with 4 bases in between. CDR1 and CDR2 from the germline V gene are KGHSH and LQKENI.

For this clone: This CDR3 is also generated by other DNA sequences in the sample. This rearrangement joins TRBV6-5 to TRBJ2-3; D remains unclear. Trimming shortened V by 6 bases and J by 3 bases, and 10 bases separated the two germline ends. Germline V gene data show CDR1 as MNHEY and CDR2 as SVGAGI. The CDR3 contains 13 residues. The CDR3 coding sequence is TGTGCCAGCAGAACTTCTGGGACAGATACGCAGTATTTT. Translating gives CASRTSGTDTQYF.

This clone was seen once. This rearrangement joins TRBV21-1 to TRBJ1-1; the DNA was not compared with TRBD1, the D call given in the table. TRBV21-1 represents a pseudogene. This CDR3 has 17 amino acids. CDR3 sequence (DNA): TGTGCCAGCACCCCCGGGGGAGGTGACAGGGAGACCACTGAAGCTTTCTTT. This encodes CASTPGGGDRETTEAFF.

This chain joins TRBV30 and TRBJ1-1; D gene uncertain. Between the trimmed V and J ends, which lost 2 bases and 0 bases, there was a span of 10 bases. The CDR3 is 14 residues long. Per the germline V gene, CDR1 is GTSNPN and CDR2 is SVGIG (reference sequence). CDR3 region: CAWSRDTVNTEAFF. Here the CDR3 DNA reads TGTGCCTGGAGTCGCGACACGGTGAACACTGAAGCTTTCTTT.

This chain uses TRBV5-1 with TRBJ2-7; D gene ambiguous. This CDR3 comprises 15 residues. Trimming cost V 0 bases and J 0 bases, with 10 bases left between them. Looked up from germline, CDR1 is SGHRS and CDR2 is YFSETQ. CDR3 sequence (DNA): TGCGCCAGCAGCTTGGACCGCGAGAGCTCCTACGAGCAGTACTTC. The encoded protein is CASSLDRESSYEQYF. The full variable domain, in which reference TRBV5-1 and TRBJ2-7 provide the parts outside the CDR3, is KAGVTQTPRYLIKTRGQQVTLSCSPISGHRSVSWYQQTPGQGLQFLFEYFSETQRNKGNFPGRFSGRQFSNSRSEMNVSTLELGDSALYLCASSLDRESSYEQYFGPGTRLTVT.

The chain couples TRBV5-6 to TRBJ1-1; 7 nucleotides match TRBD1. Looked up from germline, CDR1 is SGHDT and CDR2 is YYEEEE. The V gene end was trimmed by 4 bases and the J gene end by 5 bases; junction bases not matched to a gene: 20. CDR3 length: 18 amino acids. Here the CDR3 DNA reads TGTGCCAGCAGCAGCAATATCTGGTTCGACAGGGTTTTAACTGAAGCTTTCTTT. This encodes CASSSNIWFDRVLTEAFF.

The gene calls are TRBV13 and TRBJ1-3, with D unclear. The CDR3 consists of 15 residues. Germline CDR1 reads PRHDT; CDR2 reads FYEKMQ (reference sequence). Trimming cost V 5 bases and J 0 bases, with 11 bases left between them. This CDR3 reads CASSPPLASGNTIYF. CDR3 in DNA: TGTGCCAGCAGCCCCCCCCTCGCCTCTGGAAACACCATATATTTT.

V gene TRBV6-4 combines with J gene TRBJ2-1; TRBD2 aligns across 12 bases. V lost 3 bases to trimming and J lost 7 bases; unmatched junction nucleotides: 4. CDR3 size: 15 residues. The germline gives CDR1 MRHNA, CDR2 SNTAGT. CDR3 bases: TGTGCCAGCAGTGAACGGACTAGCGGGATTAATGAGCAGTTCTTC. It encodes CASSERTSGINEQFF.